The clone carrying this TCR beta chain was seen only once. This CDR3 is 14 amino acids long. Germline-derived CDR1 and CDR2 are SNHLY and FYNNEI. V gave up 2 bases and J gave up 4 bases; unmatched junction bases: 3. These data belong to a study of blood T cell repertoires in COVID-19. The repertoire was sequenced with immunoSEQ multiplex PCR; TCRdb's copy has only in-frame clones and lacks some. Of more than 200,000 clones listed, more than 70% are singletons. Those enrolled in Seattle joined during active infection and were followed longitudinally afterward. The receptor comes from a woman under 40 with COVID-19, enrolled during active disease. The V gene is TRBV2, the J gene TRBJ2-3; 7 positions match TRBD1. Input material: peripheral blood. DNA of the CDR3: TGTGCCAGCAGTGAACGGCAGGGGGCAGATACGCAGTATTTT. Translation gives CASSERQGADTQYF.